The text below deals with one TCR beta chain. The table lists this clone with a count of one. This clone's antigen is unknown. No per-base quality is available; no much larger clone lies one base away. Compared with germline, V lacks 0 bases and J lacks 6 bases; bases without a gene match: 4. Based on the germline V gene (reference sequence), the CDR1 and CDR2 sequences are GTSNPN and SVGIG. Including cysteine and phenylalanine, the CDR3 has 14 amino acids. Of the read, only the CDR3 DNA is kept; its 42 bases are in frame from base 1. The data are from a study of blood T cell repertoires in COVID-19 (dated by TCRdb to about 2020). Looking at the study overall: Collaborator samples came from the United States, Italy and Spain and covered acute and convalescent phases of COVID-19. The prospective study material was composed of cDNA or gDNA derived from T cells, B-cell-depleted T cells, or PBMCs. Deeply sampled blood TCRbeta repertoires from subjects exposed to, actively infected with, or recovered from COVID-19 were included in the dataset. The repertoires were released in a freely available public database meant as a resource for research on the immune response to SARS-CoV-2. Samples came from the ongoing ImmuneRACE study (first 160 participants) plus 1,254 subjects from 6 global collaborators. A de-identified subject ID, COVID-19 status, age in years and sex were almost always included in the sample metadata. HLA class I and class II types, where available, came from metadata supplied by the sample provider rather than from assay-based typing. The paper as a whole reports these results and caveats: The quantity of clinical and demographic metadata differed by source and by participant and was supplied without curation.

The immunoSEQ Assay, a bias-controlled multiplex PCR, was used to amplify TCRbeta CDR3 regions from genomic DNA. Concerning the study's data processing: The number of nucleated cells in each sample was estimated from the amplification of reference gene primers within the assay. Sequence reads were collapsed and filtered to measure the absolute abundance of every unique TCRbeta CDR3 rearrangement. For each sample, productive Simpson clonality was calculated as the square root of Simpson's diversity index across productive rearrangements. TCRdb limited this immuneACCESS table to in-frame rearrangements with V and J called. A share of clones is missing; checked studies link under half to unresolved V genes, and the rest is unexplained. V, J and clone size reflect that table, while D and trimming were determined from the DNA. In this sample the table shows about 230,000 clones, approximately 85% of which occur a single time. Less than 6.5% of the sample is in the top ten clones.

At one collaborating source in Seattle, patients were enrolled during active infection and were followed longitudinally through the course of disease. Whole blood was collected in K2EDTA tubes by collaborating institutions according to the institutions' own protocols. For TCRbeta analysis, collaborators shipped samples as frozen whole blood, isolated PBMCs, or DNA extracted from either of those sample types. The rearranged segments are TRBV30 and TRBJ2-1, with 8 bases in between that match TRBD2. Sequencing used peripheral blood. This TCR derives from a man aged 50-60 years with COVID-19, enrolled during active disease. The CDR3 in this case is CAWSVLAVPNEQFF. The DNA sequence follows: TGTGCCTGGAGTGTACTAGCGGTCCCCAATGAGCAGTTCTTC.